A selection of T cell receptor beta chains follows, all from one sample in a study of cytomegalovirus exposure and HLA in healthy donors. The assay was immunoSEQ multiplex PCR, and TCRdb's table has in-frame clones only and misses some. The repertoire has 99,000 or so clones, 76% of them found once; the top ten carry about 5.7%. The source material was PBMCs. The receptor set was obtained from a woman in her late teens or twenties in good health and CMV-seropositive. Both conserved end residues are part of each CDR3. Each record gives: CDR3 length, clone size, D gene, J gene, V gene, CDR3 DNA, CDR3 protein. The D gene is left open where the match is weak. The listing skips clone size in some rows; elsewhere it reads once, few, many or a size class.

17 | once | TRBD2 | TRBJ2-2 | TRBV11-2 | TGTGCCAGCAGCCAGTGGGTAGCGGGAGGAAACACCGGGGAGCTGTTTTTT | CASSQWVAGGNTGELFF
16 | . | TRBD2 | TRBJ2-3 | TRBV5-6 | TGTGCCAGCAGCTTGACTAGCGGGAGCCGCACAGATACGCAGTATTTT | CASSLTSGSRTDTQYF
15 | . | . | TRBJ1-5 | TRBV27 | TGTGCCAGCAGTTTGGGTAGGGGAAGCAATCAGCCCCAGCATTTT | CASSLGRGSNQPQHF
13 | few | . | TRBJ1-6 | TRBV2 | TGTGCCAGCAGGGTGGTAGATAATTCACCCCTCCACTTT | CASRVVDNSPLHF
17 | . | TRBD2 | TRBJ2-5 | TRBV7-3 | TGTGCCAAAGTCAAAGGGACTAGCGGGACTCCTGGGGAGACCCAGTACTTC | CAKVKGTSGTPGETQYF
17 | few | TRBD2 | TRBJ2-7 | TRBV27 | TGTGCCAGCAGTTCCGCCGATAGCGGGAGGGCCCTAGGCGAGCAGTACTTC | CASSSADSGRALGEQYF
14 | . | TRBD2 | TRBJ2-3 | TRBV30 | TGTGCCTGGACGCGGGGAGGGAGTGCAGATACGCAGTATTTT | CAWTRGGSADTQYF
19 | . | TRBD2 | TRBJ2-7 | TRBV14 | TGTGCCAGCAGCCAAGTAAGAAAGGGACTAGCGGGAGTCTACTACGAGCAGTACTTC | CASSQVRKGLAGVYYEQYF
16 | . | TRBD2 | TRBJ2-7 | TRBV6-1 | TGTGCCAGCAGTGAGAGGGGCGGGAGGCCTCCCTACGAGCAGTACTTC | CASSERGGRPPYEQYF
15 | . | . | TRBJ1-4 | TRBV25-1 | TGTGCCAGCAGTGAATGGAACAGCCTTAATGAAAAACTGTTTTTT | CASSEWNSLNEKLFF
15 | few | . | TRBJ2-2 | TRBV30 | TGTGCCTGGAGTAGGCCGGCAGGGAACACCGGGGAGCTGTTTTTT | CAWSRPAGNTGELFF
13 | . | . | TRBJ1-1 | TRBV27 | TGTGCCAGCAGCGCGGACACGAACACTGAAGCTTTCTTT | CASSADTNTEAFF
15 | . | . | TRBJ2-3 | TRBV5-6 | TGTGCCAGCAGCCTGAAGTGGACTCGGGCAGATACGCAGTATTTT | CASSLKWTRADTQYF
16 | few | . | TRBJ2-3 | TRBV4-1 | TGCGCCAGCAGCCAAGATGGGGGACTCAGCACAGATACGCAGTATTTT | CASSQDGGLSTDTQYF
14 | . | TRBD1 | TRBJ1-5 | TRBV5-6 | TGTGCCAGCAGCCCGGAACAGGGGTGGAAGCCCCAGCATTTT | CASSPEQGWKPQHF
15 | . | TRBD2 | TRBJ2-5 | TRBV5-6 | TGTGCCAGCACCATACGGACTAGTTTAGACGAGACCCAGTACTTC | CASTIRTSLDETQYF
15 | once | . | TRBJ1-3 | TRBV15 | TGTGCCACCAGCAGGGACTTCCTAGGCGGAAACACCATATATTTT | CATSRDFLGGNTIYF
17 | . | . | TRBJ1-2 | TRBV5-1 | TGCGCCAGCAGCTACGGGGTGATACAGGGCGTCAACTATGGCTACACCTTC | CASSYGVIQGVNYGYTF
15 | . | TRBD2 | TRBJ2-3 | TRBV9 | TGTGCCAGCAGCGCTGATTCGGGGGGGAGAGATACGCAGTATTTT | CASSADSGGRDTQYF
14 | once | . | TRBJ2-7 | TRBV6-1 | TGTGCCAGCAGTGAAGCCGGAGCGGCCTACGAGCAGTACTTC | CASSEAGAAYEQYF
16 | few | TRBD1 | TRBJ2-7 | TRBV5-4 | TGTGCCAGCAGCTTGGATGGGACAGGGGGCTCCTACGAGCAGTACTTC | CASSLDGTGGSYEQYF
14 | . | . | TRBJ1-2 | TRBV12-5 | TGTGCTATCCCCTGGGGGGAAAACAGCTATGGCTACACCTTC | CAIPWGENSYGYTF
13 | . | . | TRBJ2-1 | TRBV30 | TGTGCCTGGAGCTCGGGAATTCTTAATGAGCAGTTCTTC | CAWSSGILNEQFF
12 | . | TRBD2 | TRBJ2-5 | TRBV29-1 | TGCAGCGCCTCCGGACTAGCGGAGACCCAGTACTTC | CSASGLAETQYF